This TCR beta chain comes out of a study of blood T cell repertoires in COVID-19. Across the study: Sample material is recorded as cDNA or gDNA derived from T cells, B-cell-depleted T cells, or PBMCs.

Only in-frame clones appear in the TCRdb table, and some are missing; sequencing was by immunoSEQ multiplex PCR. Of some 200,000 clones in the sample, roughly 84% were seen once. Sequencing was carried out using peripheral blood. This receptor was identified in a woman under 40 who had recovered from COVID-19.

The CDR3 bases are TGCGCCAGCAGCCGGCGACAGAGCTCCTACAATGAGCAGTTCTTC. As protein: CASSRRQSSYNEQFF. The chain couples TRBV4-1 to TRBJ2-1; the D gene is possibly TRBD1 (5 bases). The CDR3 sequence is 15 residues long. Germline CDR1 is MGHRA and CDR2 is YSYEKL. Trimming shortened V by 4 bases and J by 0 bases, and 10 bases separated the two germline ends.